This entry describes one T cell receptor beta chain. The entry originates in a study of technical replicates of blood from several donors. TCRdb's copy holds only in-frame clones and misses some; the assay was immunoSEQ multiplex PCR. The data contain some 77,000 clones, 85% to 95% of them singletons. Germline V gene data show CDR1 as MDHEN and CDR2 as SYDVKM. The CDR3 contains 15 residues. V shed 10 bases, J shed 2 bases, and the junction held 9 bases outside the gene matches. The chain employs TRBV28 and TRBJ1-5; TRBD1 matches at 9 bases. This receptor was identified in a human donor in good health. Sequences were obtained from T cells isolated from PBMCs. Here the CDR3 DNA reads TGTGCCACCAGAGGGACAGGGTCTGGCAATCAGCCCCAGCATTTT. It encodes CATRGTGSGNQPQHF. Supplemented by reference TRBV28 and TRBJ1-5, the full variable domain reads DVKVTQSSRYLVKRTGEKVFLECVQDMDHENMFWYRQDPGLGLRLIYFSYDVKMKEKGDIPEGYSVSREKKERFSLILESASTNQTSMYLCATRGTGSGNQPQHFGDGTRLSIL.